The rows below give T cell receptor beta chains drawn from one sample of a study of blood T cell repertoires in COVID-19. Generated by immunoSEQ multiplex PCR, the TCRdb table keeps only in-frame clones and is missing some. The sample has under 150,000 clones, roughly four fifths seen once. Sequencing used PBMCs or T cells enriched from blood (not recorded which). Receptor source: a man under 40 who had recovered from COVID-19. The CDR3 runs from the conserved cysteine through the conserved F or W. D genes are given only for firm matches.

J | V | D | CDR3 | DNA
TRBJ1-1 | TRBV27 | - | CASSSKWRAFF | TGTGCCAGCAGTTCCAAGTGGAGGGCTTTCTTT
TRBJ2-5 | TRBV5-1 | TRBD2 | CASSLVLAGGQETQYF | TGCGCCAGCAGCTTGGTCTTAGCGGGGGGCCAAGAGACCCAGTACTTC
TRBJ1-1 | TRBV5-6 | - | CASSRDTGVTEAFF | TGTGCCAGCAGCCGGGACACCGGAGTCACTGAAGCTTTCTTT
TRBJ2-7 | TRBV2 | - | CASSGRSEQYF | TGTGCCAGCAGTGGCAGGTCCGAGCAGTACTTC
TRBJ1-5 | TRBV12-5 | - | CASGWDLDQPQHF | TGTGCTAGTGGTTGGGACTTAGATCAGCCCCAGCATTTT
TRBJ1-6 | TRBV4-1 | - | CASSRHSEGDSPLHF | TGCGCCAGCAGCCGCCATTCGGAAGGGGATTCACCCCTCCACTTT
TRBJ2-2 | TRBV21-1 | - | CASSKDRRDTGELFF | TGTGCCAGCAGCAAGGACAGGAGGGACACCGGGGAGCTGTTTTTT
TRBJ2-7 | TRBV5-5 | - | CASSLGQGYSYEQYF | TGTGCCAGCAGCTTGGGCCAGGGTTATTCCTACGAGCAGTACTTC
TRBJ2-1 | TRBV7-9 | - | CASSPQDDDEQFF | TGTGCCAGCAGCCCTCAGGATGACGATGAGCAGTTCTTC
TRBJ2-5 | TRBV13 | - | CASSGWDNQETQYF | TGTGCCAGCAGCGGATGGGACAACCAAGAGACCCAGTACTTC
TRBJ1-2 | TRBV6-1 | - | CATLPKVQTLNGYTF | TGTGCCACCCTCCCAAAGGTACAGACCCTGAATGGCTACACCTTC